Described below is a single T cell receptor (beta chain) sequence and its context. The antigen is unknown. The data stem from a study of shared clonotypes between healthy human individuals. Findings of the study overall: Sampling was confined to blood; repertoires within tissues likely differ.

The germline gives CDR1 MGHDK, CDR2 SYGVNS. V lost 4 bases to trimming and J lost 1 base, with 10 bases between them. This CDR3 has 14 residues. The assay used deep level. Using immunoSEQ multiplex PCR, the repertoire was profiled, and TCRdb retains in-frame clones only, with some absent. The sample has approximately 87,000 clones; about 61% are singletons. The authors combined CD45RO+ cells with CCR7-negative CD45RA+ TemRA cells as CD8 memory. What was sequenced was memory CD8+ T cells sorted from blood. Indicated subset: CD45RO+ cells pooled with CCR7-negative TemRA cells. The clonotype originates from a man aged 25-45 years in good health. This chain joins TRBV25-1 and TRBJ1-1, with D hard to call. CDR3 sequence reads: CASSGRSSNTEAFF. CDR3 nucleotide sequence: TGTGCCAGCAGTGGCAGATCGTCGAACACTGAAGCTTTCTTT.